This is a list of T cell receptor beta chains from one sample in a study of T cells expressing NK-cell markers. After re-calling the 5' RACE reads, TCRdb lists one entry per CDR3 protein, DNA absent. The table for this sample gives around 380,000 distinct CDR3 sequences. The sample taken for sequencing was blood T cells: a sorted CD56 or NKG2C T cell subset, CD4+ or CD8+ T cells, or bulk PBMC T cells (not recorded which). Receptor source: a woman in her forties or fifties in good health. Each CDR3 is given with its conserved first and last residue. The order of the fields is V gene, J gene, CDR3 protein.

V: TRBV7-9
J: TRBJ1-2
CDR3: CASSSPNAGYTF

V: TRBV11-2
J: TRBJ2-5
CDR3: CASSRGVTQYF

V: TRBV6-5
J: TRBJ1-2
CDR3: CASSSWGQRGYGYTF

V: TRBV5-1
J: TRBJ2-2
CDR3: CASSLHSGRANGELFF

V: TRBV29-1
J: TRBJ2-5
CDR3: CSVPGQGLETQYF

V: TRBV5-1
J: TRBJ2-1
CDR3: CASSSPRGPYNEQFF

V: TRBV5-1
J: TRBJ2-1
CDR3: CASSPTSGSYLYNEQFF

V: TRBV27
J: TRBJ1-4
CDR3: CASGSGWEKLFF

V: TRBV12-3/TRBV12-4
J: TRBJ2-3
CDR3: CASSQQGAVTDTQYF

V: TRBV10-3
J: TRBJ1-1
CDR3: CAISIGQGGTEAFF